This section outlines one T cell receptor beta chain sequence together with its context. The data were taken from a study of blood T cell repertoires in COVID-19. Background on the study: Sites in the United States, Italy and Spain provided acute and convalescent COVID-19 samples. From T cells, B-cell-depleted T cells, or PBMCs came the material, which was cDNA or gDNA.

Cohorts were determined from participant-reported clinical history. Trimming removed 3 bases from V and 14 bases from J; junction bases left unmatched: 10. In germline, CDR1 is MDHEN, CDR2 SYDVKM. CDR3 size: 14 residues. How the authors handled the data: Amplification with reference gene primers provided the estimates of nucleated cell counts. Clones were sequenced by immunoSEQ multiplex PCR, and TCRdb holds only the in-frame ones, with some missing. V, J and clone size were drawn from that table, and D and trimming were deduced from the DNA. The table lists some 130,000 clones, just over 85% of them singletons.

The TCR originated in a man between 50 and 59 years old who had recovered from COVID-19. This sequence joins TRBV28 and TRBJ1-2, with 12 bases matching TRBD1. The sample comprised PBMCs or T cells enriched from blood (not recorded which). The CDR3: CASSFPGGTGGRTF. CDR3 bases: TGTGCCAGCAGTTTCCCCGGAGGGACAGGGGGCCGGACCTTC.